One and the same sample provided the 25 T cell receptor beta chains below, sequenced in a study of blood T cells in healthy people across ages. Together with a sample-barcoded 5' primer, a J-beta primer mix was included in a second PCR lasting about 6 to 11 cycles. TCRdb recomputed calls from the 5' RACE reads with MiXCR, one row per CDR3 protein. Here the sample spans 700,000 to 900,000 distinct CDR3 sequences, around a quarter being singletons. These data also formed part of another study, on T cells of mothers and their children.

The specimen was blood. These TCRs come from a boy aged 5-17 years in good health.

The chain uses TRBV5-1 and TRBJ2-7; D might be TRBD1 (8 bases). This CDR3 is 16 amino acids long. The germline CDR1 and CDR2 sequences are SGHRS and YFSETQ. Trimming left V 0 bases short and J 5 bases short, with 18 bases between. The CDR3 DNA sequence: TGCGCCAGCAGCTTGGAATTTGGAACAGGGGGGGACGAGCAGTACTTC. Translation gives CASSLEFGTGGDEQYF.

The chain joins TRBV20-1 to TRBJ2-7; D might be TRBD1 (6 bases). V shed 3 bases and J shed 2 bases, with 11 bases lying between them. The CDR3 is made up of 13 amino acids. The germline gives CDR1 DFQATT, CDR2 SNEGSKA (reference sequence). The CDR3 loop reads CSASYSGAYEQYF. DNA of the CDR3: TGCAGTGCTAGTTATTCAGGGGCCTACGAGCAGTACTTC.

In this sample, this clonotype turned up a few times. The genes are TRBV5-1 and TRBJ1-3, with 9 positions matching TRBD1. V was pared by 7 bases and J by 0 bases, with 5 bases of the junction left unmatched. The CDR3 runs 15 residues. CDR1 and CDR2 (germline): SGHRS, YFSETQ. In nucleotides, the CDR3 is TGCGCCAGCTCCGGGACAGGGAACTCTGGAAACACCATATATTTT. It yields the protein CASSGTGNSGNTIYF.

This clonotype was counted only a few times. The genes are TRBV7-9 and TRBJ1-4, with a weak D call TRBD1 (6 bases). The germline V gene has CDR1 SEHNR and CDR2 FQNEAQ (reference sequence). Trimming took 4 bases from V and 5 from J, leaving 14 bases between them. The CDR3 consists of 15 residues. CDR3 residues: CASSSTGPGNEKLFF. DNA of the CDR3: TGTGCCAGCAGCTCGACAGGCCCTGGGAATGAAAAACTGTTTTTT.

This clonotype showed up just a few times. The junction shows a germline mismatch at one end, possibly a read error. This chain connects TRBV6-5 to TRBJ1-2, with TRBD1 matching over 10 bases. The germline V gene has CDR1 MNHEY and CDR2 SVGAGI. The CDR3 contains 16 residues. The CDR3 DNA follows: TGTGCCAGCAGTTTCCGGGACAGGGGAGCTAACTATAGCTACACCTTC. It encodes CASSFRDRGANYSYTF.

This clonotype was found a few times. The chain links TRBV4-1 to TRBJ1-4; TRBD1 agrees at 7 bases. Per the germline V gene, CDR1 is MGHRA and CDR2 is YSYEKL. The CDR3 covers 14 residues. V lost 4 bases and J lost 8; bases outside the gene matches: 7. CDR3 in DNA: TGCGCCAGCAGCCGACGACAGGGTCGGGAAAAACTGTTTTTT. Translated: CASSRRQGREKLFF.

This sequence joins TRBV28 and TRBJ1-2; 9 nucleotides agree with TRBD1. CDR1 and CDR2 (germline): MDHEN, SYDVKM. The CDR3 is 14 residues long. Trimming cost V 6 bases and J 5 bases; bases outside gene matches: 7. CDR3 coding DNA: TGTGCCAGCAGAGAACCCGGGACAGGGTATGGCTACACCTTC. Encoded protein: CASREPGTGYGYTF.

This chain uses TRBV5-1 with TRBJ2-3, with 8 bases lining up with TRBD1. Germline CDR1 is SGHRS and CDR2 is YFSETQ. Losses at the gene ends were 7 bases for V and 2 bases for J; bases not matched to a gene: 9. The CDR3 is made up of 15 amino acids. CDR3 bases: TGCGCCAGCGGACGACAGGGGTCGAACACAGATACGCAGTATTTT. Translating it yields CASGRQGSNTDTQYF. Full variable domain (rest looked up from reference TRBV5-1 and TRBJ2-3): KAGVTQTPRYLIKTRGQQVTLSCSPISGHRSVSWYQQTPGQGLQFLFEYFSETQRNKGNFPGRFSGRQFSNSRSEMNVSTLELGDSALYLCASGRQGSNTDTQYFGPGTRLTVL.

This clonotype was seen a handful of times. The chain employs TRBV5-5 and TRBJ2-5; possibly TRBD1 for D (6 bases). Near its end, the DNA agrees better with TRBJ2-1, so the J call may be wrong. Germline V lookup: CDR1 SGHKS, CDR2 YYEKEE (reference sequence). The CDR3 covers 15 residues. This chain's CDR3 is CASSLGQGYRNEQFF. The CDR3 nucleotides read TGTGCCAGCAGCTTGGGGCAGGGGTATCGAAATGAGCAGTTCTTC.

This clonotype was counted between two and nine times. J is TRBJ1-4 and V is TRBV20-1, with D possibly matching TRBD1 (6 bases). The CDR3 is 14 residues long. V lost 6 bases to trimming and J lost 3 bases, with 14 bases between them. Germline CDR1 DFQATT, CDR2 SNEGSKA (reference sequence). CDR3: CSALNREANEKLFF. In nucleotides, the CDR3 is TGCAGTGCGCTTAACAGGGAGGCTAATGAAAAACTGTTTTTT.

The chain couples TRBV2 to TRBJ2-5; no clear D gene. The CDR3 is 15 residues long. In germline, CDR1 is SNHLY, CDR2 FYNNEI. The V end lost 3 bases, the J end lost 4 bases, and 15 bases lay between the germline ends. The CDR3 sequence: CASSEVGRALETQYF. CDR3 sequence (DNA): TGTGCCAGCAGTGAGGTGGGAAGAGCCCTAGAGACCCAGTACTTC.

The chain links TRBV27 to TRBJ1-4, with D hard to call. Per the germline V gene, CDR1 is MNHEY and CDR2 is SMNVEV (reference sequence). The CDR3 is 13 amino acids. Between the trimmed V and J ends, which lost 7 bases and 8 bases, there was a span of 14 bases. CDR3 nucleotide sequence: TGTGCCAGCACACCCTTGGGCGCAGAAAAACTGTTTTTT. This sequence encodes CASTPLGAEKLFF.

This clonotype turned up a few times. The chain employs TRBV6-5 and TRBJ2-3, with 12 bases fitting TRBD2. J was trimmed by 15 bases and V by 0 bases; bases with no gene match: 10. This CDR3 spans 15 amino acids. The germline gives CDR1 MNHEY, CDR2 SVGAGI. In nucleotides, the CDR3 is TGTGCCAGCAGTTACTCGTCCGGGACTAGCGGGCGTAGTTATTTT. Translated: CASSYSSGTSGRSYF.

J is TRBJ2-5 and V is TRBV5-1; D is ambiguous. V was trimmed by 0 bases and J by 3 bases, leaving 9 bases between them. Germline CDR1 and CDR2: SGHRS and YFSETQ. The CDR3 runs 14 residues. The CDR3 sequence is CASSLARSEETQYF. CDR3 DNA: TGCGCCAGCAGCTTGGCTAGGTCGGAAGAGACCCAGTACTTC.

DNA for the CDR3: TGTGCCAGCAGCGAGCAAAACAGGGATGAGCAGTTCTTC. Translated: CASSEQNRDEQFF. V gene TRBV12-3 or TRBV12-4 combines with J gene TRBJ2-1; D perhaps matches TRBD1 (6 bases). This CDR3 contains 13 residues. V dropped 6 bases and J dropped 8 bases, with 14 bases sitting between them.

This clonotype appeared a few times. V gene TRBV11-2 combines with J gene TRBJ2-3; either TRBD1 or TRBD2 may supply D (7 bases each). The CDR3 runs to 23 residues. Trimming cost V 1 base and J 1 base, with 33 bases left between them. Looked up from germline, CDR1 is SGHAT and CDR2 is FQNNGV. In nucleotides, the CDR3 is TGTGCCAGCAGCTTAGGACAGGGTAGGAGGACGGGGGGCCCGCGCCGCGGCACAGATACGCAGTATTTT. It codes for CASSLGQGRRTGGPRRGTDTQYF.

This clonotype was seen a handful of times. The rearrangement joins TRBV10-2 to TRBJ1-6; 7 bases are shared with TRBD1. V shed 7 bases, J shed 6 bases, and the junction held 6 bases outside the gene matches. The CDR3 is made up of 14 amino acids. Germline CDR1 WSHSY, CDR2 SAAADI. CDR3 sequence (DNA): TGCGCCAGCACTGGACAGGATAGTAATTCACCCCTCCACTTT. It is translated as CASTGQDSNSPLHF.

In its sample, this clonotype was seen a few times. This sequence joins TRBV9 and TRBJ2-1, with 7 bases lining up with TRBD2. J lost 6 bases, V lost 6 bases, and 6 bases had no gene match. Germline CDR1 reads SGDLS; CDR2 reads YYNGEE. The CDR3 consists of 13 residues. Here the CDR3 DNA reads TGTGCCAGCAACAGCGGGGAGGTCAATGAGCAGTTCTTC. It translates to CASNSGEVNEQFF.

The chain employs TRBV12-3 or TRBV12-4 and TRBJ1-5; D is unresolved. V lost 3 bases and J 3 bases, leaving 9 bases between the germline ends. There are 14 residues in the CDR3. CDR3 bases: TGTGCCAGCAGTTTTCTCAGCCTCAATCAGCCCCAGCATTTT. Protein sequence: CASSFLSLNQPQHF.

This clonotype was picked up a small number of times. The J gene is TRBJ2-5, the V gene TRBV4-1; 11 bases agree with TRBD2. This CDR3 comprises 16 residues. The V gene's germline CDR1 is MGHRA and CDR2 YSYEKL. V gave up 5 bases and J gave up 5 bases; unmatched junction bases: 10. CDR3 sequence (DNA): TGCGCCAGCAGCTCAAGACTAGCGGGGCTATCGGAGACCCAGTACTTC. Protein: CASSSRLAGLSETQYF.

The J gene is TRBJ2-5, the V gene TRBV6-5, with D maybe TRBD2 (6 bases). The DNA end is a closer match to TRBJ2-7, so the J assignment may be wrong. This CDR3 comprises 15 residues. CDR1 MNHEY and CDR2 SVGAGI come from the germline V gene. Here the CDR3 reads CASSFSRDFNYEQYF. The DNA for the CDR3 is TGTGCCAGCAGTTTCTCCCGGGACTTCAACTACGAGCAGTACTTC.

In DNA form, the CDR3 reads TGTGCCAGCAGCGTCACGGACAGGGCCAGGGGCAATCAGCCCCAGCATTTT. Amino acid sequence: CASSVTDRARGNQPQHF. This chain uses TRBV6-2 or TRBV6-3 with TRBJ1-5, with 8 bases aligning to TRBD1. V gave up 6 bases and J gave up 2 bases; unmatched junction bases: 12. The CDR3 length is 17 residues. Looked up from germline, CDR1 is MNHEY and CDR2 is SVGEGT.

This clonotype turned up a few times. DNA of the CDR3: TGTGCCAGCAGTTTATTCGGCGAGCAGTACTTC. Translation gives CASSLFGEQYF. This sequence joins TRBV12-3 or TRBV12-4 and TRBJ2-5; D not resolved. TRBJ2-7 matches the DNA end more closely, so the J call is doubtful. This CDR3 spans 11 amino acids.

V usage is TRBV10-3 and J usage is TRBJ2-5; TRBD2 aligns across 11 bases. This CDR3 has 14 amino acids. The V gene end was trimmed by 7 bases and the J gene end by 5 bases; junction bases not matched to a gene: 6. Per the germline V gene, CDR1 is ENHRY and CDR2 is SYGVKD. The CDR3 nucleotides read TGTGCCATCAATAGCGGGGGGGCTGGGGAGACCCAGTACTTC. It is translated as CAINSGGAGETQYF.

This clonotype turned up a few times. The chain has TRBV14 and TRBJ2-5; D is undetermined. Germline loops: CDR1 SGHDN, CDR2 FVKESK. Deletions cut 5 bases from V and 5 bases from J, with 12 bases between. The length of the CDR3 is 13 residues. CDR3 sequence (DNA): TGTGCCAGCAGCTCAACTAAGAGGGAGACCCAGTACTTC. Protein product: CASSSTKRETQYF.